This T cell receptor (beta chain) was retrieved from a study of identical twins. General study findings and limits: Excess twin sharing in beta out-of-frame sequences was weaker. Insertion counts were lower in abundant cord blood beta clonotypes, a trend that memory repertoires did not show.

Notes on this clonotype: What it binds is not known.

Germline-derived CDR1 and CDR2 are MNHEY and SVGAGI. V shed 7 bases and J 0 bases; nucleotides not matched to a gene: 6. The CDR3 contains 15 residues. Template switching (which added a universal primer site) was used, and cDNA carried unique molecular identifiers. Each CDR3 protein gets one entry after TCRdb re-called the 5' RACE reads with MiXCR. This sample has some 1,600,000 distinct CDR3 sequences, with about 30% found just once. This receptor was identified in a newborn girl in good health. The V gene is TRBV6-5, the J gene TRBJ2-7, with 10 bases matching TRBD2. The material sequenced was cord blood. This CDR3 is CASTRTSGDSYEQYF. CDR3 DNA: TGTGCCAGCACCAGGACTAGCGGTGACTCCTACGAGCAGTACTTC.